Listed below are T cell receptor beta chains from one sample, sequenced in a study of regulatory T cells in long-lasting Graves disease. TCRdb itself ran the multiplex PCR reads through MiXCR, one entry per CDR3 protein. The repertoire holds roughly 500,000 distinct CDR3 sequences, 22% seen once, with 10% to 15% in the top ten. Sequencing used peripheral blood mononuclear cells (PBMCs), obtained when the disease was refractory, from a patient treated with antithyroid drugs. These receptors all come from a female donor with Graves disease. Both conserved end residues are part of each CDR3. A D gene is named only where the DNA matches it firmly. Clone size appears in some rows only: once, few, many, or a class for an expanded clone.

cdr3_nt cdr3_aa d_call v_call clone_size j_call
TGTGCCAGCAGCTTGGCCGGGTATAGACAGCCCCAGCATTTT CASSLAGYRQPQHF - TRBV5-6 - TRBJ1-5
TGTGCCAGCGGAGGGTTGGGGCTGGACACTGAAGCTTTCTTT CASGGLGLDTEAFF - TRBV6-2/TRBV6-3 many TRBJ1-1
TGTGCCAGACTTGGACGGGTCTATGGCTACACCTTC CARLGRVYGYTF - TRBV28 many TRBJ1-2
TGTGCCAGCAGTTACTTCTCCGGGGGGGAGACCCAGTACTTC CASSYFSGGETQYF TRBD2 TRBV12-3/TRBV12-4 - TRBJ2-5
TGTGCCAGCAGCTTAGGGGTGGGGATGAACACTGAAGCTTTCTTT CASSLGVGMNTEAFF - TRBV7-2 - TRBJ1-1
TGTGCCAGCAGCGTAACCCCCGGTGGGTTCGTCTATGGCTACACCTTC CASSVTPGGFVYGYTF - TRBV9 - TRBJ1-2
TGTGCCAGTACAAAGGGACAGCCCAATCAGCCCCAGCATTTT CASTKGQPNQPQHF TRBD1 TRBV19 - TRBJ1-5
TGTGCCAGCAGTCCGAGGACAGGGGGATTTGGGGCAGATACGCAGTATTTT CASSPRTGGFGADTQYF TRBD1 TRBV28 - TRBJ2-3
TGTGCCAGCAGCTTTATAGGGGATCAGCCCCAGCATTTT CASSFIGDQPQHF - TRBV7-2 many TRBJ1-5
TGTGCCACCAGCAGGGCTAATCAGCCCCAGCATTTT CATSRANQPQHF - TRBV15 many TRBJ1-5
TGTGCCAGCCAAGGACTAGCGGGGATCGAGCAGTACTTC CASQGLAGIEQYF TRBD2 TRBV5-6 - TRBJ2-7
TGCGCCAGCAGCACCGGTGCGGCGACCAATGAGCAGTTCTTC CASSTGAATNEQFF - TRBV5-1 few TRBJ2-1
TGTGCCAGCATCCCCGGTGGGGGGGCGAACGGGGAGCTGTTTTTT CASIPGGGANGELFF - TRBV28 many TRBJ2-2